The entry that follows covers one T cell receptor beta chain sequence. The antigen remains unidentified. MiXCR was run by TCRdb on the 5' RACE reads, yielding one entry per CDR3 protein. The sample consists of around 250,000 distinct CDR3 sequences, roughly an eighth of them appearing once. CDR1 and CDR2 from the germline V gene are WSHSY and SAAADI. The CDR3 length is 17 residues. Trimming removed 4 bases at V and 5 bases at J, with 20 bases between. This specimen comes from a study of identical twins. Findings and limits, study-wide: A lower insertion count was a feature of abundant cord blood beta clonotypes, with no such feature in memory repertoires.

These data also featured in a second study, about yellow fever vaccine responses in identical twins.

The sequenced sample consisted of memory (CD45RO+) T cells sorted from blood. The chain has TRBV10-2 and TRBJ2-2; a possible D gene is TRBD2 (5 bases). The sequence derives from a young woman in good health. CDR3 DNA sequence: TGCGCCAGCAGTGTGGCGACTACAAGAAGTAAGACCGGGGAGCTGTTTTTT. Translating gives CASSVATTRSKTGELFF.